The 21 T cell receptor beta chains below come from one sample, sequenced in a study of cytomegalovirus exposure and HLA in healthy donors. 13 Jbeta primers and 60 Vbeta primers were used for the PCR. Only in-frame clones appear in the TCRdb table, and some are missing; sequencing was by immunoSEQ multiplex PCR. Of under 200,000 clones detected, roughly 75% appear once; the ten largest clones hold 2.5%. The sequenced sample consisted of PBMCs. Receptors originate from a female donor in good health and CMV-seronegative.

The chain couples TRBV30 to TRBJ2-1; D is possibly TRBD1 (5 bases). Germline V CDR1 and CDR2: GTSNPN, SVGIG (reference sequence). This CDR3 has 14 amino acids. The ends were cut back, 6 bases at V and 5 bases at J, with 17 bases in the middle. The CDR3 sequence is CACRRAGPNNEQFF. The CDR3 DNA sequence: TGTGCCTGCCGCCGAGCAGGGCCCAACAATGAGCAGTTCTTC.

This clone occurred a few times. The chain uses TRBV19 and TRBJ2-7; D remains unclear. This CDR3 spans 15 amino acids. V was trimmed by 4 bases and J by 0 bases, leaving 13 bases between them. CDR1 is LNHDA and CDR2 is SQIVND in the germline V gene (reference sequence). CDR3 coding DNA: TGTGCCAGTAGTACCTATGACTCTATCTCCTACGAGCAGTACTTC. Translated: CASSTYDSISYEQYF.

This sequence joins TRBV29-1 and TRBJ2-5; perhaps TRBD2 as D (5 bases). The CDR3 loop spans 14 amino acids. The V and J ends lost 4 bases and 5 bases respectively, with 17 bases between them. Germline V CDR1 and CDR2: SQVTM, ANQGSEA. The CDR3 sequence is CSVGSRASGETQYF. DNA of the CDR3: TGCAGCGTTGGGAGTCGGGCCTCGGGGGAGACCCAGTACTTC.

CDR3 DNA sequence: TGTGCCAGCAGCCAATCGGTGAACACTGAAGCTTTCTTT. This sequence encodes CASSQSVNTEAFF. The chain uses TRBV14 and TRBJ1-1; D is undetermined. CDR3 size: 13 residues. Germline V gene sequence: CDR1 SGHDN, CDR2 FVKESK. Trimming took 2 bases from V and 0 from J, leaving 4 bases between them.

There are a few counts of this clone. The gene calls are TRBV4-2 and TRBJ1-6; weak D call: TRBD1 (6 bases). This CDR3 region has 16 residues. Trimming removed 3 bases at V and 3 bases at J, with 12 bases between. CDR1 LGHNA and CDR2 YNFKEQ come from the germline V gene. DNA of the CDR3: TGTGCCAGCAGCCAGGTCAGGGGACACTATAATTCACCCCTCCACTTT. This sequence encodes CASSQVRGHYNSPLHF.

This chain connects TRBV4-2 to TRBJ1-2, with D perhaps TRBD1 (5 bases). Trimming stripped 1 base from V and 0 bases from J, with 9 bases between. This CDR3 has 15 residues. Germline CDR1 is LGHNA and CDR2 is YNFKEQ. DNA of the CDR3: TGTGCCAGCAGCCAAGCTGGGGCCTCTAACTATGGCTACACCTTC. Residues: CASSQAGASNYGYTF.

The chain recombines TRBV18 with TRBJ2-1; TRBD1 aligns across 7 bases. CDR3 length equals 12 residues. V lost 2 bases to trimming and J lost 8 bases; unmatched junction nucleotides: 0. The V gene's germline CDR1 is KGHSH and CDR2 LQKENI. CDR3 protein: CASSPRGHEQFF. The CDR3 bases are TGTGCCAGCTCACCAAGGGGGCATGAGCAGTTCTTC.

Notes on this clone: A junction end diverges from the germline sequence, so it may reflect a read error. The CDR3 sequence: CSSAGAGSSYEQYF. For the CDR3, the DNA is TGTTCCAGCGCGGGGGCGGGGAGCTCCTACGAGCAGTACTTC. The V gene is TRBV7-9, the J gene TRBJ2-7; D is possibly TRBD2 (7 bases). The length of the CDR3 is 14 residues. Germline loops: CDR1 SEHNR, CDR2 FQNEAQ (reference sequence).

This clone was detected a few times. V usage is TRBV13 and J usage is TRBJ2-1; 7 bases match TRBD1. V shed 6 bases, J shed 2 bases, and the junction held 7 bases outside the gene matches. The CDR3 length is 15 residues. The germline CDR1 and CDR2 sequences are PRHDT and FYEKMQ (reference sequence). The CDR3 reads CASRPGTAAYNEQFF. The CDR3 region has the DNA TGTGCCAGCAGGCCCGGGACAGCCGCCTACAATGAGCAGTTCTTC.

The chain uses TRBV11-1 and TRBJ2-5, with TRBD1 as a possible D gene (6 bases). Germline V lookup: CDR1 SGHAT, CDR2 FQDESV (reference sequence). The CDR3 is 18 amino acids. V lost 0 bases and J 0 bases, leaving 17 bases between the germline ends. Written as DNA, the CDR3 is TGTGCCAGCAGCTTAGCGGGGGCTTTCATCCCAAACCAAGAGACCCAGTACTTC. Its translation is CASSLAGAFIPNQETQYF.

The rearrangement links TRBV9 to TRBJ2-2; TRBD2 matches 7 bases. Germline CDR1 and CDR2: SGDLS and YYNGEE. Trimming at V came to 4 bases and at J to 6 bases, leaving 9 bases not matched to a gene. CDR3 size: 15 residues. This CDR3 is CASSPPSSGPGELFF. The CDR3 DNA follows: TGTGCCAGCAGCCCTCCGTCTAGCGGACCCGGGGAGCTGTTTTTT.

The rearrangement uses TRBV4-2 and TRBJ2-4, with TRBD2 matching 16 bases. The CDR3 loop spans 14 amino acids. J lost 12 bases, V lost 8 bases, and 7 bases had no gene match. CDR1 LGHNA and CDR2 YNFKEQ come from the germline V gene. The CDR3 region has the DNA TGTGCCAGCCGCCCGGGACTAGCGGGAGGGAGTCAGTACTTC. Translating it yields CASRPGLAGGSQYF.

Only a few counts were recorded for this clone. This chain links TRBV30 with TRBJ2-7; TRBD2 aligns across 7 bases. Germline assignment: CDR1 GTSNPN and CDR2 SVGIG (reference sequence). Trimming cost V 1 base and J 4 bases; bases outside gene matches: 13. The CDR3 totals 16 residues. The CDR3 DNA reads as TGTGCCTGGAGTGCATATCCCCGGGAGGCGAGGTACGAGCAGTACTTC. It translates to CAWSAYPREARYEQYF.

The V gene is TRBV15, the J gene TRBJ2-1, with 9 bases aligning to TRBD2. Per germline, CDR1 LNHNV and CDR2 YYDKDF (reference sequence). After removal of 3 bases from V and 3 bases from J, the junction contained 12 bases not matched to a gene. The CDR3 sequence is 18 residues long. CDR3 nucleotide sequence: TGTGCCACCAGCAGGGTGGGGACTAGCTGGCGCGGCTACAATGAGCAGTTCTTC. It specifies CATSRVGTSWRGYNEQFF.

This clone was counted a single time. The chain couples TRBV28 to TRBJ2-3; the match to TRBD2 covers 8 bases. Germline V gives CDR1 MDHEN, CDR2 SYDVKM. The J segment lost 5 bases and the V segment lost 7 bases, leaving 14 bases of the junction unmatched. The CDR3 totals 16 residues. CDR3 residues: CASKRGRERLGDTQYF. The CDR3 nucleotides read TGTGCCAGCAAGCGGGGGCGGGAGAGGTTGGGAGATACGCAGTATTTT. The full variable domain, with the rest looked up from reference TRBV28 and TRBJ2-3, is DVKVTQSSRYLVKRTGEKVFLECVQDMDHENMFWYRQDPGLGLRLIYFSYDVKMKEKGDIPEGYSVSREKKERFSLILESASTNQTSMYLCASKRGRERLGDTQYFGPGTRLTVL.

V gene TRBV4-2 combines with J gene TRBJ1-5; D ambiguous. The CDR3 length is 15 residues. V shed 1 base and J shed 5 bases, with 12 bases lying between them. Germline CDR1 and CDR2: LGHNA and YNFKEQ. CDR3 sequence (DNA): TGTGCCAGCAGCCAAGCTGGCCAGGCAGATCAGCCCCAGCATTTT. Translated: CASSQAGQADQPQHF.

This clone was picked up one time. V gene TRBV6-6 combines with J gene TRBJ2-2; 7 bases are a match to TRBD1. V shed 7 bases, J shed 3 bases, and the junction held 8 bases outside the gene matches. The CDR3 has 15 residues. Per the germline V gene, CDR1 is MNHNY and CDR2 is SVGAGI (reference sequence). This chain's CDR3 is CASTWGQIDTGELFF. The DNA for the CDR3 is TGTGCCAGCACCTGGGGACAGATCGACACCGGGGAGCTGTTTTTT.

The chain uses TRBV19 and TRBJ2-7; no definite D call. V was trimmed by 0 bases and J by 7 bases, leaving 10 bases between them. CDR3 size: 13 residues. Germline lookup yields CDR1 LNHDA and CDR2 SQIVND (reference sequence). CDR3 sequence reads: CASSIDGGTEQYF. The CDR3 DNA is TGTGCCAGTAGTATAGATGGCGGCACGGAGCAGTACTTC.

This chain connects TRBV29-1 to TRBJ2-1; tentatively, D is TRBD2 (6 bases). The CDR3 contains 13 residues. Germline CDR1 is SQVTM and CDR2 is ANQGSEA. V dropped 4 bases and J dropped 3 bases, with 10 bases sitting between them. CDR3 DNA sequence: TGCAGCGTTGGGAGGGTTGGCTACAATGAGCAGTTCTTC. Protein product: CSVGRVGYNEQFF.

The chain uses TRBV7-9 and TRBJ2-5, with D tentatively TRBD1 (7 bases). Trimming cost V 0 bases and J 7 bases, with 15 bases left between them. Per germline, CDR1 SEHNR and CDR2 FQNEAQ (reference sequence). This CDR3 is 15 amino acids long. The CDR3 bases are TGTGCCAGCAGCTTAGCACTCGGACAGGAGGGGACCCAGTACTTC. Amino acids: CASSLALGQEGTQYF.

The rearrangement uses TRBV14 and TRBJ1-2; no firm D call. The CDR3 sequence is 16 residues long. V lost 0 bases and J lost 4, with 15 bases in between. CDR1 is SGHDN, CDR2 FVKESK, per germline. The CDR3 DNA is TGTGCCAGCAGCCAAGATGATTGGGCACCGCTCTATGGCTACACCTTC. Amino acid sequence: CASSQDDWAPLYGYTF.